This T cell receptor beta chain is from a study of post-analysis software for immune sequencing data. Study-level information: Several disease courses (relapsing-remitting, secondary progressive and progressive-relapsing) of multiple sclerosis were included. General study points: Among multiple sclerosis patients, normalized Chao1 diversity was significantly below that of controls. Four or five TRBV segments, TRBV5-6, TRBV5-1 and TRBV20-1 among them, were found more frequent in patients than controls. Under the F measure, samples that were prepared in one batch clustered strongly together.

The CDR3 covers 14 residues. CDR1 and CDR2 from the germline V gene are MGHRA and YSYEKL. In the case of this clonotype: Its antigen is not identified. Mismatch with germline at one junction end may stem from a read error.

Every TCR beta cDNA library bore unique molecular identifiers. Input of about 0.95 to 11 million T cells yielded roughly 0.5 million cDNA molecules. TCRdb redid the calling of the PCR reads with MiXCR, one entry per CDR3 protein. The repertoire holds fewer than 550,000 distinct CDR3 sequences, with approximately 34% as singletons. This TCR came from a girl under 18 with multiple sclerosis. The V gene is TRBV4-1, the J gene TRBJ1-1, with D possibly being TRBD1 (6 bases). Source material: blood. CDR3 sequence: CASSQVQGNAEAFF. The CDR3, as DNA: TGCGCCAGCAGCCAAGTCCAGGGGAACGCTGAAGCTTTCTTT.